The present T cell receptor (beta chain) was sequenced within a study of regulatory T cells in long-lasting Graves disease. Building the TCR beta libraries relied on iRepertoire HTBI primers, and CDR3 regions underwent Arm-PCR. In the original workflow: Detected in the samples were over 55 TRBV and 15 or so TRBJ segments. TCRdb re-called the multiplex PCR reads through MiXCR, storing one row per CDR3 protein. None of the V and J calls come from the authors' own analysis; TCRdb made them. The sample shows about 460,000 distinct CDR3 sequences, roughly 15% of them seen only once. Time point noted: newly diagnosed GD, antithyroid drugs for less than 3 months. The TCR library was made from RNA extracted from PBMCs. Graves' disease was diagnosed by American Thyroid Association guidelines. From germline, CDR1 is SNHLY and CDR2 FYNNEI. The CDR3 extends over 17 amino acids. Worth noting for this clonotype: Its target is unknown. At one boundary the junction diverges from the germline segment, which might be a read error.

Study observations and caveats: Preferential use of TRBV28, TRBJ1-2 and TRBJ2-5 was seen in persistent disease.

These data were also reused for a study on T cells in Graves' hyperthyroidism and ophthalmopathy. That study reports: First-round RT-PCR targeting the TCR CDR3 was performed with the HTBI primer set.

The sequencing here drew on peripheral blood mononuclear cells (PBMCs), taken at new diagnosis, from a patient treated with antithyroid drugs. This sequence joins TRBV2 and TRBJ2-1, with TRBD2 matching over 9 bases. This receptor was identified in a woman between 50 and 59 years old with Graves disease. For the CDR3, the DNA is TGCGCCAGCAGCCCGTCTAGCGGGGTCCCCCAAGGGAATGAGCAGTTCTTC. Translation: CASSPSSGVPQGNEQFF. The full variable domain, in which reference TRBV2 and TRBJ2-1 provide the parts outside the CDR3, is EPEVTQTPSHQVTQMGQEVILRCVPISNHLYFYWYRQILGQKVEFLVSFYNNEISEKSEIFDDQFSVERPDGSNFTLKIRSTKLEDSAMYFCASSPSSGVPQGNEQFFGPGTRLTVL.